This is a list of T cell receptor beta chains from one sample in a study of blood T cell repertoires in COVID-19. Clones were read by immunoSEQ multiplex PCR, and TCRdb kept only the in-frame ones, dropping some. The repertoire holds about 7,000 clones, with about 82% as singletons. Sequenced material: peripheral blood. The receptors here all came from a woman aged 60-70 years with active COVID-19. The CDR3 runs from the conserved cysteine through the conserved F or W. The D gene is left open where the match is weak.

TRBJ1-4,TRBV4-3,TRBD1,CASSPRGDRVTEKLFF,TGCGCCAGCAGCCCCCGGGGGGACAGGGTAACCGAAAAACTGTTTTTT
TRBJ2-3,TRBV9,-,CASRIGVGLTDTQYF,TGTGCCAGCAGAATCGGCGTAGGACTCACAGATACGCAGTATTTT
TRBJ2-7,TRBV7-9,-,CASSLRQGSYEQYF,TGTGCCAGCAGCTTACGGCAGGGATCCTACGAGCAGTACTTC
TRBJ2-1,TRBV19,-,CASSSHPQQVLDNEQFF,TGTGCCAGTAGTTCCCACCCCCAACAGGTTTTGGACAATGAGCAGTTCTTC
TRBJ1-1,TRBV29-1,-,CSVEIGSYTEAFF,TGCAGCGTTGAAATAGGTAGCTACACTGAAGCTTTCTTT
TRBJ1-6,TRBV4-2,-,CASSQDSGVAGSPLHF,TGTGCCAGCAGCCAAGATAGCGGGGTGGCGGGATCACCCCTCCACTTT
TRBJ1-6,TRBV11-3,TRBD1,CASSPQGSNSPLHF,TGTGCCAGCAGCCCACAGGGGTCCAATTCACCCCTCCACTTT
TRBJ2-7,TRBV7-2,-,CASTNPTAYEQYF,TGTGCCAGCACCAACCCTACGGCCTACGAGCAGTACTTC
TRBJ1-6,TRBV5-1,TRBD1,CASSLADRDSPLHF,TGCGCCAGCAGCTTGGCGGACAGGGATTCACCCCTCCACTTT
TRBJ1-3,TRBV7-6,TRBD1,CASSGDREGGNTIYF,TGTGCCAGCAGCGGGGACAGGGAAGGAGGAAACACCATATATTTT
TRBJ1-1,TRBV18,-,CASSPIGAPEAFF,TGTGCCAGCTCACCGATAGGGGCCCCTGAAGCTTTCTTT
TRBJ2-5,TRBV28,-,CASSSPKMTVRETQYF,TGTGCCAGCAGTTCACCCAAGATGACAGTGAGGGAGACCCAGTACTTC
TRBJ1-6,TRBV11-2,-,CASSPGGNLRNSPLHF,TGTGCCAGCAGCCCCGGGGGGAACCTACGTAATTCACCCCTCCACTTT
TRBJ1-2,TRBV2,-,CASSEGGRPGRNGYTF,TGTGCCAGCAGTGAAGGGGGGAGGCCAGGCAGAAATGGCTACACCTTC
TRBJ1-1,TRBV28,-,CASSLLQTEAFF,TGTGCCAGCAGTTTACTACAGACTGAAGCTTTCTTT
TRBJ2-6,TRBV9,-,CASSVGPVGANVLTF,TGTGCCAGCAGCGTAGGTCCGGTGGGGGCCAACGTCCTGACTTTC